This T cell receptor beta chain appears in the sequencing data of a study of post-analysis software for immune sequencing data. Study conclusions and caveats: People with multiple sclerosis had a significantly lower normalized Chao1 diversity than controls did. F measure grouped same-batch samples tightly together.

Unique molecular identifiers tagged the TCR beta cDNA libraries. T cells numbering about 0.9 to 10 million yielded cDNA molecules that totaled roughly 500,000. TCRdb re-called the PCR reads with MiXCR, one entry per CDR3 protein. The profile shows about half a million distinct CDR3 sequences, approximately 34% of them singletons. As concerns this clonotype: Antigen unknown. The junction and the germline gene differ at one end; a read error may be behind it.

Material for sequencing was blood. The sequence came from a girl aged 2 to 17 with multiple sclerosis.

CDR3 sequence reads: CSARDRALRETRYF. As DNA, the CDR3 is TGCAGTGCTAGAGATAGGGCTCTTAGGGAGACCCGGTACTTC. V usage is TRBV20-1 and J usage is TRBJ2-5, with D tentatively TRBD2 (5 bases). Per germline, CDR1 DFQATT and CDR2 SNEGSKA (reference sequence). The length of the CDR3 is 14 residues.